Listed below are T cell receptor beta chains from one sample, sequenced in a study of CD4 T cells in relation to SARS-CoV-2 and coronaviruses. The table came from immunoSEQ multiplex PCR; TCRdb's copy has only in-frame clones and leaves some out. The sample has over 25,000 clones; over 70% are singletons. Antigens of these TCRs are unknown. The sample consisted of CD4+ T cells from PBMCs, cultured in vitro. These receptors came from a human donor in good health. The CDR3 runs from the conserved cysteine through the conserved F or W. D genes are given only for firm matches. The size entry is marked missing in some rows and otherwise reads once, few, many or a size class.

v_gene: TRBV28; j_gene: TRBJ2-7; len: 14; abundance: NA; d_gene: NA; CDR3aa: CASSPGPRLKEQYF; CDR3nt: TGTGCCAGCAGTCCCGGGCCCCGTCTAAAAGAGCAGTACTTC
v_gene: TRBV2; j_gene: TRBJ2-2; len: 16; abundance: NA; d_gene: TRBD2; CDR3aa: CASSEWTSGNTGELFF; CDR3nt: TGTGCCAGCAGTGAGTGGACTAGCGGGAACACCGGGGAGCTGTTTTTT
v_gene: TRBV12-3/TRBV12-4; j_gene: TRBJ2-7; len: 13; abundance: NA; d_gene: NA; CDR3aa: CASSLARTDEQYF; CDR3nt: TGTGCCAGCAGTTTGGCGAGGACAGACGAGCAGTACTTC
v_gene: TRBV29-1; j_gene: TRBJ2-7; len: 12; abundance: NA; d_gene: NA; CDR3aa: CSVEVNSNEQYF; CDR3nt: TGCAGCGTTGAGGTTAACAGTAACGAGCAGTACTTC
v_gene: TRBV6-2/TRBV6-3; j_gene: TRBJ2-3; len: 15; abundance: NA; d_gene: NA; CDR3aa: CASSPNRRYTDTQYF; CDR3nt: TGTGCCAGCAGTCCCAACCGACGGTACACAGATACGCAGTATTTT
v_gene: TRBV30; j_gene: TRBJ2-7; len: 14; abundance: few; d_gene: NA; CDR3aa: CAWGKTGQFYVQYF; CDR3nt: TGTGCCTGGGGGAAGACAGGCCAATTCTACGTGCAGTACTTC
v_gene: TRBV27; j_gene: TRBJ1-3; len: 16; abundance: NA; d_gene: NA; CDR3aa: CASSLAGGDSGNTIYF; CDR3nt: TGTGCCAGCAGTTTAGCGGGCGGAGACTCTGGAAACACCATATATTTT
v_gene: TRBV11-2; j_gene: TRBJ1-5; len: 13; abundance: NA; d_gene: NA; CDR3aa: CASSWGGNQPQHF; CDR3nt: TGTGCCAGCAGTTGGGGGGGCAATCAGCCCCAGCATTTT
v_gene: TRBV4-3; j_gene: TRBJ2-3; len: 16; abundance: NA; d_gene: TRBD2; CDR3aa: CASSQDRRGVGSTQYF; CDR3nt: TGCGCCAGCAGCCAAGATAGGCGGGGGGTCGGGAGTACGCAGTATTTT
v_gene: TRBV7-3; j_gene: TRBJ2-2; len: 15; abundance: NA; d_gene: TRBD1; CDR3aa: CASSLGDRGPGELFF; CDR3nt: TGTGCCAGCAGCTTAGGGGACAGGGGGCCCGGGGAGCTGTTTTTT
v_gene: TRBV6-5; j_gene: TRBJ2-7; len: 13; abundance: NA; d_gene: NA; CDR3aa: CASRPGRTYEQYF; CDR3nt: TGTGCCAGCAGGCCTGGTAGGACCTACGAGCAGTACTTC
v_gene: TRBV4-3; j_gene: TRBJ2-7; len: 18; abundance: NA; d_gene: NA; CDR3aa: CASSQEPPDPQRAYEQYF; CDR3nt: TGCGCCAGCAGCCAAGAGCCCCCTGATCCACAACGGGCCTACGAGCAGTACTTC
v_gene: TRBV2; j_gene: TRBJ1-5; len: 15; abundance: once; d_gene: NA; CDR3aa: CASRKGENSNQPQHF; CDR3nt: TGTGCCAGCAGGAAGGGGGAAAATAGCAATCAGCCCCAGCATTTT
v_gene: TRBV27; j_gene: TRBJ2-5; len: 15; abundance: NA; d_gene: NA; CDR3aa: CASSRFSQAAETQYF; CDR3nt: TGTGCCAGCAGTCGTTTTAGTCAAGCTGCGGAGACCCAGTACTTC
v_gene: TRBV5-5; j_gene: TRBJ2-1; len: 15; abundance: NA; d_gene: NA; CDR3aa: CASSFRQAAGDEQFF; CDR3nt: TGTGCCAGCAGCTTTCGACAGGCCGCCGGGGATGAGCAGTTCTTC
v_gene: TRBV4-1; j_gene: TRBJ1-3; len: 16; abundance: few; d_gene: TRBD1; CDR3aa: CASSQDTGEVGNTIYF; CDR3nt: TGCGCCAGCAGCCAAGATACAGGGGAAGTAGGAAACACCATATATTTT
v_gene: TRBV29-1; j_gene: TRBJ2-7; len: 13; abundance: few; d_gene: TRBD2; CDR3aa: CSVCGEGYHEQYF; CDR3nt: TGCAGCGTTTGTGGGGAGGGGTACCACGAGCAGTACTTC
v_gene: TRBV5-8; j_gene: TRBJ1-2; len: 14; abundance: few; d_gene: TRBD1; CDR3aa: CASSARGQGDGYTF; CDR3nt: TGTGCCAGCAGCGCGCGGGGACAGGGGGATGGCTACACCTTC
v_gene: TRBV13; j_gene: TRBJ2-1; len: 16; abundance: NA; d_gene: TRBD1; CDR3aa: CASSLAADRAGNEQFF; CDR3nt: TGTGCCAGCAGCTTAGCCGCGGACAGGGCTGGGAATGAGCAGTTCTTC
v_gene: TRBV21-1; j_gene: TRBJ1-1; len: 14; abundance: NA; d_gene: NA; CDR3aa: CASTSTGSNTEAFF; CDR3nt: TGTGCCAGCACCTCTACAGGGAGTAACACTGAAGCTTTCTTT
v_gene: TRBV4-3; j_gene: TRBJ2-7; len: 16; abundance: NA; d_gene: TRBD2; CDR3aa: CASSRGTSGRLYEQYF; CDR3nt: TGCGCCAGCAGCCGCGGGACTAGCGGGAGGTTGTACGAGCAGTACTTC
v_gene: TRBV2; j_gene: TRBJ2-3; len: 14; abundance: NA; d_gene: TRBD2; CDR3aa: CASSEREGRDTQYF; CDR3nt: TGTGCCAGTTCTGAGCGGGAGGGCAGAGATACGCAGTATTTT
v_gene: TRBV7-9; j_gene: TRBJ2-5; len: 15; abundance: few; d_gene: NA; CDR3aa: CASSPFGPPQETQYF; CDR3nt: TGTGCCAGCAGCCCCTTTGGACCACCCCAAGAGACCCAGTACTTC
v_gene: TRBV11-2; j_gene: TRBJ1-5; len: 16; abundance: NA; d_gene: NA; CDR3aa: CASSWGFGVSNQPQHF; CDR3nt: TGTGCCAGCAGCTGGGGCTTTGGGGTTAGCAATCAGCCCCAGCATTTT
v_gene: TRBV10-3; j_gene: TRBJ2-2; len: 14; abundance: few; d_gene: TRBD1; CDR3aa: CASTGQGDGGELFF; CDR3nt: TGTGCCAGCACGGGACAGGGGGATGGCGGGGAGCTGTTTTTT
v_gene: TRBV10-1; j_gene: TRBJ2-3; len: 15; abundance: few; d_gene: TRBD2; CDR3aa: CASSEGLGFTDTQYF; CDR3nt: TGCGCCAGCAGTGAGGGACTAGGCTTCACAGATACGCAGTATTTT
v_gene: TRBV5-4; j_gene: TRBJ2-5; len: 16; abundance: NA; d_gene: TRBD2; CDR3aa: CASSLLKTSGQETQYF; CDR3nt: TGTGCCAGCAGCCTTCTCAAGACTAGCGGGCAAGAGACCCAGTACTTC
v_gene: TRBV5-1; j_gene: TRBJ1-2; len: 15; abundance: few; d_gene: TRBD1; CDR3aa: CASSLAGTGADGYTF; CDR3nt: TGCGCCAGCAGCTTGGCAGGGACAGGGGCGGATGGCTACACCTTC
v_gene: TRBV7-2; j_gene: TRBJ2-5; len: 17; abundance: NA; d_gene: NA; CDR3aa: CASSLDPLGGGRETQYF; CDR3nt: TGTGCCAGCAGCTTAGACCCCCTCGGAGGAGGTCGGGAGACCCAGTACTTC
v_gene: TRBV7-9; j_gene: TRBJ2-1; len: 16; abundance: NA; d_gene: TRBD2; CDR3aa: CASNPSVGGGSNEQFF; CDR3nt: TGTGCCAGCAACCCCTCGGTGGGCGGGGGAAGTAATGAGCAGTTCTTC
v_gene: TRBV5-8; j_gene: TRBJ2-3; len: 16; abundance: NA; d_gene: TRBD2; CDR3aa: CASSLGLAGGTDTQYF; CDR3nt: TGTGCCAGCAGCTTGGGACTAGCGGGGGGCACAGATACGCAGTATTTT
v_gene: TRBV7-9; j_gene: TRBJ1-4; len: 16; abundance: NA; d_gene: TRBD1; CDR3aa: CASSLTTGQAVKKLFF; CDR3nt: TGTGCCAGCAGCCTTACTACGGGACAGGCAGTGAAGAAACTGTTTTTT
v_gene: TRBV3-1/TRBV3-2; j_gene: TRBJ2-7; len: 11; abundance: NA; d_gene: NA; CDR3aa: CASSQVYEQYF; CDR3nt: TGTGCCAGCAGCCAAGTATACGAGCAGTACTTC
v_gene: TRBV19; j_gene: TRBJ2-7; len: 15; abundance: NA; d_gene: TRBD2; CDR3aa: CASSPLAGEGYEQYF; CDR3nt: TGTGCCAGTAGTCCGCTAGCGGGAGAGGGCTACGAGCAGTACTTC
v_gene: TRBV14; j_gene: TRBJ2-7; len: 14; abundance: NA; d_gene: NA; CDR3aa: CASSQGESFYEQYF; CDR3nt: TGTGCCAGCAGCCAAGGGGAGTCATTCTACGAGCAGTACTTC
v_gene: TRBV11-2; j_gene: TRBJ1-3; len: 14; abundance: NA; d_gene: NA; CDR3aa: CASSSRLSGNTIYF; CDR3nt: TGTGCCAGCAGCTCCAGGCTGTCAGGAAACACCATATATTTT
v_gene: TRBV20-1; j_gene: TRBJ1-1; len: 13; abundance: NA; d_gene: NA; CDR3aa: CSASKSMNTEAFF; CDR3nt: TGCAGTGCTAGTAAGAGCATGAACACTGAAGCTTTCTTT
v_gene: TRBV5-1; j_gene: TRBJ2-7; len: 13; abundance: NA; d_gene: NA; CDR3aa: CASAVTGPYEQYF; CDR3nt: TGCGCCAGCGCCGTCACAGGGCCCTACGAGCAGTACTTC
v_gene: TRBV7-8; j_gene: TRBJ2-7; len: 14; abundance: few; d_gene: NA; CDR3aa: CASSVEQGPYEQYF; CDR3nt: TGTGCCAGCAGCGTCGAACAGGGTCCCTACGAGCAGTACTTC
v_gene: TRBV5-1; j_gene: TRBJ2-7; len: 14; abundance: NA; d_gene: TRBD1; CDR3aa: CASSPGQASYEQYF; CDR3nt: TGCGCCAGCAGCCCCGGACAGGCGTCCTACGAGCAGTACTTC
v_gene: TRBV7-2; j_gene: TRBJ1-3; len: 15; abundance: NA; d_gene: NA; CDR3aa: CASSLVAVSGNTIYF; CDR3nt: TGTGCCAGCAGCTTAGTCGCGGTCTCTGGAAACACCATATATTTT
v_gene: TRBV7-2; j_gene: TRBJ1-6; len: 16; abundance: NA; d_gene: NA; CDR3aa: CASSFTGRPYNSPLHF; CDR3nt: TGTGCCAGCAGCTTCACAGGGCGGCCCTATAATTCACCCCTCCACTTT
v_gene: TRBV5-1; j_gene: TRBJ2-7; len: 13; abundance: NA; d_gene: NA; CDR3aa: CASRLWSSYEQYF; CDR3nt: TGCGCCAGCAGACTCTGGTCCTCCTACGAGCAGTACTTC
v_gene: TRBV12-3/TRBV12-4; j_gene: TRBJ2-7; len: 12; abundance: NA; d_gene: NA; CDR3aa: CASSLGGREQYF; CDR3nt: TGTGCCAGCAGTTTAGGGGGACGCGAGCAGTACTTC
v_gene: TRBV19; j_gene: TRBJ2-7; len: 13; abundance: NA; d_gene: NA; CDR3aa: CASSMVGNHEQYF; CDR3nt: TGTGCCAGTAGTATGGTGGGTAACCACGAGCAGTACTTC
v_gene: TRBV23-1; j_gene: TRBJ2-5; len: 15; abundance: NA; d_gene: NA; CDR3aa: CASRRPTGPQETQYF; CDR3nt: TGCGCCAGCAGGAGACCAACCGGACCCCAAGAGACCCAGTACTTC
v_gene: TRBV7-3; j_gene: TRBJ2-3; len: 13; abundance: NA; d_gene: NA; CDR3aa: CASSVDQGDTQYF; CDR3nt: TGTGCCAGCAGCGTAGACCAGGGGGATACGCAGTATTTT
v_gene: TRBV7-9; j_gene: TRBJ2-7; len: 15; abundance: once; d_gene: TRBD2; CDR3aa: CASSLKAGKTYEQYF; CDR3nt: TGTGCCAGCAGCTTAAAAGCGGGGAAAACCTACGAGCAGTACTTC
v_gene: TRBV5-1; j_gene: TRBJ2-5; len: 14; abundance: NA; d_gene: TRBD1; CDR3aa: CASSSRQGKETQYF; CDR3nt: TGCGCCAGCAGCTCCAGACAGGGGAAAGAGACCCAGTACTTC
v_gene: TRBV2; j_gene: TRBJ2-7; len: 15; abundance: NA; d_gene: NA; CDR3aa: CASSPTRGASSEQYF; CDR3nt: TGTGCCAGCAGTCCCACCCGGGGGGCCTCGAGCGAGCAGTACTTC
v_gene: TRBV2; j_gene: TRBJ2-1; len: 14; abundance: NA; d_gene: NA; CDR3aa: CASRWAQDNNEQFF; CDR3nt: TGTGCCAGCAGATGGGCCCAGGACAACAATGAGCAGTTCTTC
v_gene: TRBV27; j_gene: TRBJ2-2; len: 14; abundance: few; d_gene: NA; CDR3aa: CASSLYRPTGELFF; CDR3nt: TGTGCCAGCAGTTTATATCGGCCGACCGGGGAGCTGTTTTTT
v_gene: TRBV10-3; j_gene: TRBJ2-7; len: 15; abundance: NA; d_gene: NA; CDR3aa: CAISESVVLGDEQYF; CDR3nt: TGTGCCATCAGTGAGTCCGTAGTATTGGGGGACGAGCAGTACTTC